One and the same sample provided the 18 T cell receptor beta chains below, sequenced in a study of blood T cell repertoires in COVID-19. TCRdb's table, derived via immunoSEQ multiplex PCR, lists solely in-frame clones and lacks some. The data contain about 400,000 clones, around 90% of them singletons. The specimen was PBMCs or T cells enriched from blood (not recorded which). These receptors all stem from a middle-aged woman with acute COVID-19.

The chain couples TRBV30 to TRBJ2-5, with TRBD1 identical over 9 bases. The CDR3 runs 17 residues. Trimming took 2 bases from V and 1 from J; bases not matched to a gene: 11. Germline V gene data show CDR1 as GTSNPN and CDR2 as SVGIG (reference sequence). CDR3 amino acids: CAWSFLGDRAAQETQYF. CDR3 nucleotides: TGTGCCTGGAGTTTCCTTGGGGACAGGGCAGCCCAAGAGACCCAGTACTTC.

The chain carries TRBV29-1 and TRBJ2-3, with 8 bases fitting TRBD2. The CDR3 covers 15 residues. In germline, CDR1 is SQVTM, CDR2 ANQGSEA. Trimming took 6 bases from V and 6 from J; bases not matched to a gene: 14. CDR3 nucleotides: TGCAGCGTGCACATAGCGGGGAAGCTTCTCGATACGCAGTATTTT. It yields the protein CSVHIAGKLLDTQYF.

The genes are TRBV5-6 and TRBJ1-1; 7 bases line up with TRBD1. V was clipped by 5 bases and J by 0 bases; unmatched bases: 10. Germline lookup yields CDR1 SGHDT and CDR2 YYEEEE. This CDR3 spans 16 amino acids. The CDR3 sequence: CASSLVGQSMNTEAFF. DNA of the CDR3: TGTGCCAGCAGTCTGGTGGGACAGAGTATGAACACTGAAGCTTTCTTT.

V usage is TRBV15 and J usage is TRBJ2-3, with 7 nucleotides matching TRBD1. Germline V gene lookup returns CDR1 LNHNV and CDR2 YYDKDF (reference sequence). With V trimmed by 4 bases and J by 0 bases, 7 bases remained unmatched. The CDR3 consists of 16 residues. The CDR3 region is CATSTLRDSSTDTQYF. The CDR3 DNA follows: TGTGCCACCAGCACACTCCGGGACAGCAGCACAGATACGCAGTATTTT.

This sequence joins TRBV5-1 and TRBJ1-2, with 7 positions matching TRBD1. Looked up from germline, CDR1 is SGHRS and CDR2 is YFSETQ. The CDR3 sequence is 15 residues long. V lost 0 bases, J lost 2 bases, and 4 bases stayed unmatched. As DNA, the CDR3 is TGCGCCAGCAGCTTGGTTGCGGGACAGAACTATGGCTACACCTTC. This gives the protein CASSLVAGQNYGYTF.

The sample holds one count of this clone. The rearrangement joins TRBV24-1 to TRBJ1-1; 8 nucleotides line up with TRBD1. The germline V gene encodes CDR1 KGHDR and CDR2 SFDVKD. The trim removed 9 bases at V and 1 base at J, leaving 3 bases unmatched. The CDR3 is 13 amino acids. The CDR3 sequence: CATSDRANTEAFF. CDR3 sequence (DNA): TGTGCCACCTCGGACAGGGCGAACACTGAAGCTTTCTTT.

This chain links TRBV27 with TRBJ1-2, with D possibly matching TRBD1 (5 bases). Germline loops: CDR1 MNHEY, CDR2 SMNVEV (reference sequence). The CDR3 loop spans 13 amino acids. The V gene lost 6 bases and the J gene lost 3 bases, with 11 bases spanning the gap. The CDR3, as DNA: TGTGCCAGCAGCTACAGGTTGGACTATGGCTACACCTTC. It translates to CASSYRLDYGYTF.

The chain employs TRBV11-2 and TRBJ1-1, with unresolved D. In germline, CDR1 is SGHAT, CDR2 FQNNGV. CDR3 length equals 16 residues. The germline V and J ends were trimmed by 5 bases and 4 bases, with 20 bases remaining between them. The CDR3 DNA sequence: TGTGCCAGCAGCACGTCGCCCCCGGGAGTGGGCACTGAAGCTTTCTTT. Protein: CASSTSPPGVGTEAFF.

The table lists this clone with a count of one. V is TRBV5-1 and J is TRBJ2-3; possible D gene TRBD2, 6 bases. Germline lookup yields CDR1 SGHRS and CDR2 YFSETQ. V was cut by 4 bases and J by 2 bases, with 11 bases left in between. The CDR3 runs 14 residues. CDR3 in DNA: TGCGCCAGCAGCCCCGGGAGCTACACAGATACGCAGTATTTT. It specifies CASSPGSYTDTQYF. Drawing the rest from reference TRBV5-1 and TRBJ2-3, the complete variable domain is KAGVTQTPRYLIKTRGQQVTLSCSPISGHRSVSWYQQTPGQGLQFLFEYFSETQRNKGNFPGRFSGRQFSNSRSEMNVSTLELGDSALYLCASSPGSYTDTQYFGPGTRLTVL.

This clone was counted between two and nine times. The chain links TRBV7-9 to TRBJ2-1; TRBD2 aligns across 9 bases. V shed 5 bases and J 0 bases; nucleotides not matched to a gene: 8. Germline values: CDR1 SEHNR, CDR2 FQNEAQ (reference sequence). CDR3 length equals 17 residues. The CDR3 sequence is CASSPSSGATSYNEQFF. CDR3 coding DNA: TGTGCCAGCAGCCCCTCTAGCGGGGCCACCTCCTACAATGAGCAGTTCTTC.

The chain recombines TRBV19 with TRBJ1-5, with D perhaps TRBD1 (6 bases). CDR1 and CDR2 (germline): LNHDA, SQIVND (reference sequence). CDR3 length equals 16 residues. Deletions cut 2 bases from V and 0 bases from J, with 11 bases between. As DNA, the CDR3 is TGTGCCAGTAGTATAACCACAGGGTATAGCAATCAGCCCCAGCATTTT. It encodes CASSITTGYSNQPQHF.

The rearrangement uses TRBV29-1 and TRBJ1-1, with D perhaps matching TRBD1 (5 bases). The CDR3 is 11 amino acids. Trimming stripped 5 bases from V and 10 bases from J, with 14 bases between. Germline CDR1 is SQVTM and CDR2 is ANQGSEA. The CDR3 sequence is CSVQSGARAFF. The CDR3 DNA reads TGCAGCGTTCAGAGTGGGGCGCGAGCTTTCTTT.

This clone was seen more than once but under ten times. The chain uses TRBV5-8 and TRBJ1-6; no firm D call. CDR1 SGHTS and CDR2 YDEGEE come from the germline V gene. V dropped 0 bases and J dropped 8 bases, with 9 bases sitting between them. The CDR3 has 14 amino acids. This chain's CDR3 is CASSLGVSDSPLHF. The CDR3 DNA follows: TGTGCCAGCAGCTTGGGTGTTAGCGATTCACCCCTCCACTTT.

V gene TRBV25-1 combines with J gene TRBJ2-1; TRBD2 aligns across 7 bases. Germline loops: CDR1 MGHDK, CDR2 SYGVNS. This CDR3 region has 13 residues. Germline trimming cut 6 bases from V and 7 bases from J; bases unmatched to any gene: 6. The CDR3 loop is CASSLAEGNEQFF. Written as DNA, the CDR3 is TGTGCCAGCAGCCTAGCGGAGGGAAATGAGCAGTTCTTC.

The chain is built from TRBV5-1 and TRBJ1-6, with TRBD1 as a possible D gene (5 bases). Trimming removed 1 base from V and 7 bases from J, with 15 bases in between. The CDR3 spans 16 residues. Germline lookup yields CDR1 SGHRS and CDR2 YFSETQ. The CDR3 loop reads CASSLRGEKVNSPLHF. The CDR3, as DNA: TGCGCCAGCAGCTTGCGGGGGGAAAAGGTCAATTCACCCCTCCACTTT.

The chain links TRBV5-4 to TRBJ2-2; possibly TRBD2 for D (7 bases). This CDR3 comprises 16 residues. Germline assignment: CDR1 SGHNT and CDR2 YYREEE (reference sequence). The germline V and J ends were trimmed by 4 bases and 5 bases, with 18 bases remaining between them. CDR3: CASSPIGGPSTGELFF. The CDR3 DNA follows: TGTGCCAGCAGCCCTATCGGGGGGCCTTCGACCGGGGAGCTGTTTTTT.

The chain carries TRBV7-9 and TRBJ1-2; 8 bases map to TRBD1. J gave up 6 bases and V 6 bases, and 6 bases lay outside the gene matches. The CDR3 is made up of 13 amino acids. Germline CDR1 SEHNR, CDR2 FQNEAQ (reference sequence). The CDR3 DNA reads TGTGCCAGCAGTCCCCAGGGGGCGGATGGCTACACCTTC. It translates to CASSPQGADGYTF.

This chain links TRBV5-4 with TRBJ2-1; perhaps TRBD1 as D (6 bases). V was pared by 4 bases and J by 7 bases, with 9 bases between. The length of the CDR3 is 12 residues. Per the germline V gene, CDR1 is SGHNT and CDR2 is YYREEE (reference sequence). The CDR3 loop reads CASSKDRNEQFF. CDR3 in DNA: TGTGCCAGCAGCAAGGACAGAAATGAGCAGTTCTTC.